This T cell receptor (beta chain) was obtained from a study of blood T cell repertoires in COVID-19. As for the study in general: Both acute and convalescent COVID-19 samples were obtained from the United States, Italy and Spain. In each case, the material was cDNA or gDNA derived from T cells, B-cell-depleted T cells, or PBMCs.

Original methodology: Counts of nucleated cells, estimated from reference gene primer amplification, were obtained. The repertoire was sequenced with immunoSEQ multiplex PCR; TCRdb's copy has only in-frame clones and lacks some. V and J calls and clone size come straight from that table; D and trimming were deduced from the DNA. The sample has approximately 240,000 clones, roughly 82% seen once. The sequencing input was peripheral blood. The sequence was obtained from a woman older than 75 with active or convalescent COVID-19.

CDR3 amino acids: CASSLEAWRDTQYF. The CDR3 coding sequence is TGTGCCAGCAGCTTGGAAGCCTGGCGGGATACGCAGTATTTT. The rearrangement uses TRBV5-6 and TRBJ2-3; no definite D call. Germline V gene data show CDR1 as SGHDT and CDR2 as YYEEEE. Trimming left V 0 bases short and J 6 bases short, with 11 bases between. The CDR3 is 14 amino acids.